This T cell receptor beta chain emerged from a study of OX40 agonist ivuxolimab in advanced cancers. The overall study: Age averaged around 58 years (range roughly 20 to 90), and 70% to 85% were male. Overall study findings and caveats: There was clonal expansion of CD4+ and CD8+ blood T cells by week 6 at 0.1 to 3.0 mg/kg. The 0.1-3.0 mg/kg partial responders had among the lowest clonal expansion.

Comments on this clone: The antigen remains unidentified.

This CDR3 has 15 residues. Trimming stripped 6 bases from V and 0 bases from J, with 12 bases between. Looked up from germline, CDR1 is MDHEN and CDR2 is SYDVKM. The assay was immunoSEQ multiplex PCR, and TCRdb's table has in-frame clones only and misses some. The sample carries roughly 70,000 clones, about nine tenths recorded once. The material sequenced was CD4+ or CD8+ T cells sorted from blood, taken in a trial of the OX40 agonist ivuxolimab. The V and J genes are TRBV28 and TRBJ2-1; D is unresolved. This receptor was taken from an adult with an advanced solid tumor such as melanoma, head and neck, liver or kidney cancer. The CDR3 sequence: CASRRLDVSYNEQFF. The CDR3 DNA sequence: TGTGCCAGCAGGCGACTCGACGTCTCCTACAATGAGCAGTTCTTC.